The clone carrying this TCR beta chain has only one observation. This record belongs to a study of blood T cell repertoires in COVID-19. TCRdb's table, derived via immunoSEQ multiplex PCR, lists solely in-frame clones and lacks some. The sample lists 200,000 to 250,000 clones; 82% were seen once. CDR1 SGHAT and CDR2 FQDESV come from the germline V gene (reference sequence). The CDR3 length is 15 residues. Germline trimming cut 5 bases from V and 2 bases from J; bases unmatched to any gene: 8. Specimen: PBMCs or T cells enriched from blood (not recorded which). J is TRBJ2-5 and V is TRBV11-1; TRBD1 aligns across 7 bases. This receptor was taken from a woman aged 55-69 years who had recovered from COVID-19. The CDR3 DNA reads TGTGCCAGCAGCCGCTGGACAGGTTTACAAGAGACCCAGTACTTC. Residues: CASSRWTGLQETQYF.